One and the same sample provided the 16 T cell receptor beta chains below, sequenced in a study of CD8+CD57+ T cells in acquired aplastic anemia. CDR3 and TCR beta VDJ profiling relied on a genomic DNA template. TCRdb redid the calling of the reads with MiXCR, one entry per CDR3 protein. The sample shows 150,000 to 200,000 distinct CDR3 sequences, 55% to 80% of them seen only once. Source material: sorted CD4+, CD8+, or CD8+CD57+ T cells (not recorded which) from PBMCs. All receptors come from a human donor in good health.

On this clonotype: One junction end disagrees with the germline gene, perhaps due to a read error. The rearrangement uses TRBV29-1 and TRBJ2-3, with 7 bases identical to TRBD2. CDR1 and CDR2 from the germline V gene are SQVTM and ANQGSEA. CDR3 length: 13 residues. CDR3 region: CSVEAGVRDRQYF. CDR3 nucleotide sequence: TGCAGCGTTGAGGCGGGGGTTAGAGATAGGCAGTATTTT.

V gene TRBV20-1 combines with J gene TRBJ2-3; no reliable D call. Germline CDR1 reads DFQATT; CDR2 reads SNEGSKA (reference sequence). V was pared by 3 bases and J by 3 bases, with 4 bases between. The CDR3 consists of 11 residues. The CDR3 loop reads CSASRTDTQYF. DNA for the CDR3: TGCAGTGCTAGTAGGACAGATACGCAGTATTTT.

Remarks on this clonotype: Relative to the germline gene, one junction end is altered; a read error may explain this. V gene TRBV5-1 combines with J gene TRBJ2-7; D unclear. The germline CDR1 and CDR2 sequences are SGHRS and YFSETQ. The CDR3 loop spans 14 amino acids. CDR3 protein: CASSLGRGDAEQYF. Written as DNA, the CDR3 is TGCGCCAGCAGTTTGGGTCGTGGAGACGCCGAGCAGTACTTC.

The chain employs TRBV11-3 and TRBJ2-5; 7 nucleotides line up with TRBD1. The assigned J gene may be wrong: the sequence end matches TRBJ2-1 better. Germline CDR1 SGHNT, CDR2 YENEEA. This CDR3 is 15 amino acids long. The CDR3 protein is CASSRGTVLVNEQFF. The CDR3 DNA is TGTGCCAGCAGCAGGGGGACAGTCCTGGTTAATGAGCAGTTCTTC.

The rearrangement uses TRBV24-1 and TRBJ2-3; D not certain. This CDR3 has 11 amino acids. The germline V gene has CDR1 KGHDR and CDR2 SFDVKD. Trimming left V 10 bases short and J 7 bases short, with 11 bases between. DNA for the CDR3: TGTGCCACTAGTCTGGGTCATACGCAGTATTTT. Translation gives CATSLGHTQYF.

Comments on this clonotype: No conserved phenylalanine or tryptophan is present at the end of the CDR3, so a read error is the likely explanation. The limits of the CDR3 on the DNA are not certain, so only TCRdb's listed CDR3 is given. The CDR3 region is CASSPGTS. The chain links TRBV11-1 to TRBJ2-5; no check of the table's D call, TRBD2, against the DNA was made. Per the germline V gene, CDR1 is SGHAT and CDR2 is FQDESV (reference sequence). The CDR3 region is 8 residues in length, termini included.

The chain uses TRBV7-9 and TRBJ2-7; D gene ambiguous. The ends were cut back, 1 base at V and 1 base at J, with 5 bases in the middle. Germline V gene sequence: CDR1 SEHNR, CDR2 FQNEAQ (reference sequence). CDR3 length equals 13 residues. As DNA, the CDR3 is TGTGCCAGCAGCTTAGTCTGGTCCTACGAGCAGTACTTC. It translates to CASSLVWSYEQYF. The whole variable domain, remainder taken from reference TRBV7-9 and TRBJ2-7, is DTGVSQNPRHKITKRGQNVTFRCDPISEHNRLYWYRQTLGQGPEFLTYFQNEAQLEKSRLLSDRFSAERPKGSFSTLEIQRTEQGDSAMYLCASSLVWSYEQYFGPGTRLTVT.

V and J are TRBV7-9 and TRBJ2-2, with D unresolved. Trimming took off 6 bases at V and 3 bases at J, with 11 bases between the two ends. The germline V gene has CDR1 SEHNR and CDR2 FQNEAQ (reference sequence). The CDR3 has 14 amino acids. CDR3 nucleotides: TGTGCCAGCAGACTAATCCTCGACACCGGGGAGCTGTTTTTT. It codes for CASRLILDTGELFF.

The genes are TRBV5-1 and TRBJ2-1, with 13 bases that match TRBD2. Germline-derived CDR1 and CDR2 are SGHRS and YFSETQ. Germline trimming cut 1 base from V and 9 bases from J; bases unmatched to any gene: 4. The CDR3 contains 15 residues. CDR3 coding DNA: TGCGCCAGCAGCTTGATTACTAGCGGGGGGGGTGAGCAGTTCTTC. It encodes CASSLITSGGGEQFF.

V is TRBV2 and J is TRBJ1-2; no clear D gene. The V end was cut by 3 bases, the J end by 4 bases, with 6 bases between. The CDR3 runs to 12 residues. Per germline, CDR1 SNHLY and CDR2 FYNNEI. The CDR3 spells CASSDLGYGYTF. The CDR3 DNA follows: TGTGCCAGCAGTGACCTGGGCTATGGCTACACCTTC. The entire variable domain, with the rest obtained from reference TRBV2 and TRBJ1-2, is as follows: EPEVTQTPSHQVTQMGQEVILRCVPISNHLYFYWYRQILGQKVEFLVSFYNNEISEKSEIFDDQFSVERPDGSNFTLKIRSTKLEDSAMYFCASSDLGYGYTFGSGTRLTVV.

The CDR3 protein is CATSDPGLNYGYTF. The DNA of the CDR3 is TGTGCCACCAGTGACCCGGGTCTTAACTATGGCTACACCTTC. The gene calls are TRBV24-1 and TRBJ1-2; D is unresolved. There are 14 residues in the CDR3. V was clipped by 4 bases and J by 1 base, with 9 bases between them. CDR1 and CDR2 from the germline V gene are KGHDR and SFDVKD.

The rearrangement uses TRBV7-9 and TRBJ2-7, with 9 bases lining up with TRBD2. Germline lookup yields CDR1 SEHNR and CDR2 FQNEAQ (reference sequence). The length of the CDR3 is 15 residues. With V trimmed by 0 bases and J by 6 bases, 6 bases remained unmatched. The CDR3 here is CASSLAAGGPFEQYF. The CDR3 nucleotides read TGTGCCAGCAGCTTAGCGGCGGGAGGGCCGTTCGAGCAGTACTTC.

At least ten counts were recorded for this clonotype. The J gene is TRBJ2-1, the V gene TRBV4-1; D assignment may be TRBD1 or TRBD2 (5 bases each). Germline V CDR1 and CDR2: MGHRA, YSYEKL. CDR3 length equals 14 residues. V lost 0 bases and J lost 7, with 10 bases in between. CDR3 nucleotide sequence: TGCGCCAGCAGCCAAGATCAGTGGGGGAATGAGCAGTTCTTC. Its protein is CASSQDQWGNEQFF.

The chain uses TRBV6-5 and TRBJ2-7; TRBD1 matches at 11 bases. This CDR3 has 13 amino acids. Germline V lookup: CDR1 MNHEY, CDR2 SVGAGI. With V trimmed by 5 bases and J by 3 bases, 0 bases remained unmatched. The CDR3 is CASSGTGGYEQYF. In DNA form, the CDR3 reads TGTGCCAGCAGTGGGACAGGGGGCTACGAGCAGTACTTC.

The genes are TRBV12-3 or TRBV12-4 and TRBJ1-2; no clear D. The V gene lost 4 bases and the J gene lost 7 bases, with 7 bases spanning the gap. This CDR3 has 11 amino acids. The CDR3, as DNA: TGTGCCAGCAGTTCCCTTTTTGGCTACACCTTC. Translated, it gives CASSSLFGYTF.

The chain couples TRBV5-1 to TRBJ2-1; 15 bases map to TRBD2. Trimming at V came to 3 bases and at J to 5 bases, leaving 6 bases not matched to a gene. There are 17 residues in the CDR3. Germline V lookup: CDR1 SGHRS, CDR2 YFSETQ. The DNA for the CDR3 is TGCGCCAGCAGCTGGAGGGGGACTAGCGGGAGGAACAATGAGCAGTTCTTC. Translated: CASSWRGTSGRNNEQFF.